This TCR beta chain was profiled in a study of OX40 agonist ivuxolimab in advanced cancers. This CDR3 spans 15 amino acids. Trimming took 10 bases from V and 5 from J, leaving 24 bases between them. CDR1 is SNHLY and CDR2 is FYNNEI in the germline V gene. Blood samples were obtained at baseline, cycle 4 day 1, and cycle 7 day 1. The repertoire was sequenced with immunoSEQ multiplex PCR; TCRdb's copy has only in-frame clones and lacks some. The sample records some 68,000 clones, roughly nine tenths being singletons. The source was CD4+ or CD8+ T cells sorted from blood, collected in a trial of the OX40 agonist ivuxolimab. The origin of this receptor is an adult with an advanced solid tumor such as melanoma, head and neck, liver or kidney cancer. The rearrangement joins TRBV2 to TRBJ2-7; TRBD2 might be the D (5 bases). CDR3 in DNA: TGTGCCAATACGCCCCCAGACACCGGGCGGGACGAGCAGTACTTC. Translated: CANTPPDTGRDEQYF.